This entry concerns a single T cell receptor (beta chain). Its antigen is currently unknown. With autoimmune disease history or systemic immunosuppression, patients were excluded. These data are taken from a study of OX40 agonist ivuxolimab in advanced cancers. In the study overall: Six ivuxolimab dose levels, 0.01 to 10 mg/kg, were given intravenously every 2 weeks. Study findings and constraints: Certain nonresponders likewise exhibited a low normalized T-cell clonal expansion. Determination of antigen specificity was not performed for the expanded peripheral T cells.

The protocol was immunoSEQ multiplex PCR, while the TCRdb copy is restricted to in-frame clones and leaves out a portion. The table includes 76,000 or so clones, 75% to 85% detected once. The sequences come from CD4+ or CD8+ T cells sorted from blood, collected in a trial of the OX40 agonist ivuxolimab. This receptor was obtained from an adult with an advanced solid tumor such as melanoma, head and neck, liver or kidney cancer.

The CDR3 protein is CASSPGLARTDTQYF. In nucleotides, the CDR3 is TGTGCCAGCAGCCCGGGACTAGCGAGGACAGATACGCAGTATTTT. The chain uses TRBV7-2 and TRBJ2-3; TRBD2 matches 10 bases. This CDR3 is built from 15 residues. V was pared by 5 bases and J by 3 bases, with 5 bases of the junction left unmatched. The germline gives CDR1 SGHTA, CDR2 FQGNSA. The full variable domain, its missing parts supplied by reference TRBV7-2 and TRBJ2-3, is GAGVSQSPSNKVTEKGKDVELRCDPISGHTALYWYRQSLGQGLEFLIYFQGNSAPDKSGLPSDRFSAERTGGSVSTLTIQRTQQEDSAVYLCASSPGLARTDTQYFGPGTRLTVL.